The 21 T cell receptor beta chains below come from one sample, sequenced in a study of cytomegalovirus exposure and HLA in healthy donors. The PCR had 60 Vbeta and 13 Jbeta primers. Assay used: immunoSEQ multiplex PCR; TCRdb lists only in-frame clones, some missing. The table has 90,000 to 120,000 clones, approximately 74% seen once. Source material: PBMCs. The receptors originated from a woman aged 40 to 50 in good health and CMV-seropositive.

This sequence joins TRBV5-4 and TRBJ2-5; 12 positions match TRBD1. Germline loops: CDR1 SGHNT, CDR2 YYREEE (reference sequence). V lost 4 bases and J lost 4; bases outside the gene matches: 14. The CDR3 totals 18 residues. CDR3 DNA sequence: TGTGCCAGCAGCGCCGGGACAGGGGGCGCGGGTAGAGGAGAGACCCAGTACTTC. Amino acids: CASSAGTGGAGRGETQYF.

This clone showed up just a few times. J is TRBJ2-2 and V is TRBV5-1; D not certain. Germline CDR1 reads SGHRS; CDR2 reads YFSETQ. The CDR3 has 14 residues. Trimming took 0 bases from V and 4 from J, leaving 7 bases between them. The DNA of the CDR3 is TGCGCCAGCAGCTTGGATACGCGCACCGGGGAGCTGTTTTTT. Translated, it gives CASSLDTRTGELFF. Complete variable domain (other parts from reference TRBV5-1 and TRBJ2-2): KAGVTQTPRYLIKTRGQQVTLSCSPISGHRSVSWYQQTPGQGLQFLFEYFSETQRNKGNFPGRFSGRQFSNSRSEMNVSTLELGDSALYLCASSLDTRTGELFFGEGSRLTVL.

This rearrangement joins TRBV30 to TRBJ1-5; 8 nucleotides agree with TRBD1. V gave up 1 base and J gave up 5 bases; unmatched junction bases: 4. The CDR3 loop spans 14 amino acids. The germline CDR1 and CDR2 sequences are GTSNPN and SVGIG (reference sequence). This CDR3 is CAWSGLQGDQPQHF. The CDR3 DNA reads as TGTGCCTGGAGTGGACTACAGGGGGATCAGCCCCAGCATTTT.

V usage is TRBV7-6 and J usage is TRBJ2-3; 7 bases map to TRBD1. V lost 1 base to trimming and J lost 5 bases; unmatched junction nucleotides: 0. Germline V gene data show CDR1 as SGHVS and CDR2 as FNYEAQ. The CDR3 has 13 residues. CDR3 in DNA: TGTGCCAGCAGCTTAGACAGGGGAGATACGCAGTATTTT. Translating gives CASSLDRGDTQYF.

V and J are TRBV7-2 and TRBJ2-5; 12 bases fit TRBD2. The CDR3 runs 17 residues. Germline trimming cut 5 bases from V and 4 bases from J; bases unmatched to any gene: 11. Germline-derived CDR1 and CDR2 are SGHTA and FQGNSA. This CDR3 is CASSPRRLAGARETQYF. The DNA of the CDR3 is TGTGCCAGCAGCCCCCGTAGACTAGCGGGGGCCCGAGAGACCCAGTACTTC.

The rearrangement links TRBV7-8 to TRBJ1-6; D gene unclear. CDR3 length: 17 amino acids. V dropped 1 base and J dropped 6 bases, with 16 bases sitting between them. Germline loops: CDR1 SGHVS, CDR2 FQNEAQ. The DNA of the CDR3 is TGTGCCAGCAGCTTAGGTTATCAGGCCCCAGTTAATTCACCCCTCCACTTT. It encodes CASSLGYQAPVNSPLHF.

The count of this clone is one. This chain links TRBV7-9 with TRBJ1-6; D is uncertain. Trimming left V 4 bases short and J 14 bases short, with 15 bases between. This CDR3 region has 13 residues. The germline CDR1 and CDR2 sequences are SEHNR and FQNEAQ (reference sequence). The CDR3 sequence: CASSSASMSTLHF. As DNA, the CDR3 is TGTGCCAGCAGCTCAGCATCAATGTCCACCCTCCACTTT.

This chain joins TRBV20-1 and TRBJ1-1, with D perhaps matching TRBD1 (5 bases). The CDR3 has 11 residues. Germline CDR1 DFQATT, CDR2 SNEGSKA (reference sequence). The ends were cut back, 4 bases at V and 10 bases at J, with 13 bases in the middle. The CDR3 here is CSATQGFGAFF. CDR3 nucleotides: TGCAGTGCTACCCAGGGATTTGGAGCTTTCTTT.

The chain has TRBV30 and TRBJ1-3; D is perhaps TRBD1 (5 bases). CDR3 length: 12 residues. CDR1 and CDR2 (germline): GTSNPN, SVGIG (reference sequence). CDR3 coding DNA: TGTGCTTTCGGGACCCGGGGGAACACCATATATTTT. Translating it yields CAFGTRGNTIYF. The variable domain in full, with the rest retrieved from reference TRBV30 and TRBJ1-3, is SQTIHQWPATLVQPVGSPLSLECTVEGTSNPNLYWYRQAAGRGLQLLFYSVGIGQISSEVPQNLSASRPQDRQFILSSKKLLLSDSGFYLCAFGTRGNTIYFGEGSWLTVV.

The CDR3 loop reads CASKRGSSYNEQFF. CDR3 coding DNA: TGTGCCAGCAAAAGGGGGAGCTCCTACAATGAGCAGTTCTTC. The V gene is TRBV2, the J gene TRBJ2-1, with D tentatively TRBD1 (6 bases). The V end lost 7 bases, the J end lost 0 bases, and 10 bases lay between the germline ends. Looked up from germline, CDR1 is SNHLY and CDR2 is FYNNEI. CDR3 length: 14 residues.

V usage is TRBV6-1 and J usage is TRBJ1-1; D not certain. This CDR3 comprises 12 residues. In germline, CDR1 is MNHNS, CDR2 SASEGT. V was pared by 3 bases and J by 3 bases, with 5 bases between. Here the CDR3 reads CASSESYTEAFF. The CDR3 region has the DNA TGTGCCAGCAGTGAGTCGTACACTGAAGCTTTCTTT.

V gene TRBV7-6 combines with J gene TRBJ1-2, with unresolved D. The CDR3 loop spans 13 amino acids. Trimming took 5 bases from V and 8 from J, leaving 15 bases between them. Looked up from germline, CDR1 is SGHVS and CDR2 is FNYEAQ. The CDR3 sequence is CASSPGEERGYTF. CDR3 DNA: TGTGCCAGCAGCCCTGGGGAGGAGAGGGGCTACACCTTC. Full variable domain (missing parts from reference TRBV7-6 and TRBJ1-2): GAGVSQSPRYKVTKRGQDVALRCDPISGHVSLYWYRQALGQGPEFLTYFNYEAQQDKSGLPNDRFSAERPEGSISTLTIQRTEQRDSAMYRCASSPGEERGYTFGSGTRLTVV.

The CDR3 DNA is TGTGCCAGCTCACCGTCCTGGGGCGCAGGCAATCAGCCCCAGCATTTT. Protein: CASSPSWGAGNQPQHF. V is TRBV18 and J is TRBJ1-5; a weak D match, TRBD1 (5 bases). Germline CDR1 is KGHSH and CDR2 is LQKENI. The CDR3 spans 16 residues. V lost 3 bases and J 2 bases, leaving 14 bases between the germline ends.

This clone appeared a single time. This chain connects TRBV7-9 to TRBJ2-1; D is unresolved. The CDR3 extends over 15 amino acids. Germline loops: CDR1 SEHNR, CDR2 FQNEAQ (reference sequence). The V end lost 6 bases, the J end lost 1 base, and 13 bases lay between the germline ends. CDR3 coding DNA: TGTGCCAGCAGTCGCGACTTGCTATCCTACAATGAGCAGTTCTTC. As protein: CASSRDLLSYNEQFF.

The genes are TRBV5-1 and TRBJ2-2; D is ambiguous. Germline CDR1 SGHRS, CDR2 YFSETQ. Deletions cut 0 bases from V and 7 bases from J, with 4 bases between. The CDR3 is 12 residues long. The CDR3 is CASSLGGGELFF. Written as DNA, the CDR3 is TGCGCCAGCAGCTTGGGAGGCGGGGAGCTGTTTTTT.

In this sample, this clone turned up a few times. The CDR3 loop is CASSADISGNTIYF. CDR3 DNA: TGCGCCAGCAGCGCGGACATCTCTGGAAACACCATATATTTT. V is TRBV5-1 and J is TRBJ1-3, with D perhaps TRBD1 (5 bases). Deletions cut 4 bases from V and 0 bases from J, with 8 bases between. This CDR3 is built from 14 residues. Germline-derived CDR1 and CDR2 are SGHRS and YFSETQ.

The chain couples TRBV19 to TRBJ1-1; 11 bases map to TRBD1. This CDR3 contains 13 residues. Losses at the gene ends were 5 bases for V and 4 bases for J; bases not matched to a gene: 0. Germline lookup yields CDR1 LNHDA and CDR2 SQIVND (reference sequence). CDR3 sequence: CASSGTGGTEAFF. CDR3 in DNA: TGTGCCAGTAGTGGGACAGGGGGCACTGAAGCTTTCTTT.

This clone was counted only a few times. CDR3 coding DNA: TGTGCCAGCAGCTCCCCAGGGGAGACCCAGTACTTC. Its protein product is CASSSPGETQYF. The V call is TRBV7-2, the J call TRBJ2-5; D might be TRBD1 (5 bases). Germline V lookup: CDR1 SGHTA, CDR2 FQGNSA. The germline V and J ends were trimmed by 4 bases and 5 bases, with 8 bases remaining between them. CDR3 size: 12 residues.

This clone has more than one count but fewer than ten. The chain carries TRBV20-1 and TRBJ1-2, with TRBD1 matching over 10 bases. V lost 7 bases, J lost 8 bases, and 4 bases stayed unmatched. This CDR3 has 11 amino acids. Germline V gives CDR1 DFQATT, CDR2 SNEGSKA (reference sequence). The CDR3 DNA reads as TGCAGTGGACAGGGGGCTTGGGGCTACACCTTC. Its protein is CSGQGAWGYTF.

This chain connects TRBV30 to TRBJ1-3; no firm D call. Germline CDR1 is GTSNPN and CDR2 is SVGIG (reference sequence). Trimming cost V 1 base and J 3 bases, with 7 bases left between them. This CDR3 is 13 amino acids long. The CDR3 loop reads CAWSANSGNTIYF. CDR3 DNA: TGTGCCTGGAGTGCGAACAGTGGAAACACCATATATTTT. The whole variable domain, remainder taken from reference TRBV30 and TRBJ1-3, is SQTIHQWPATLVQPVGSPLSLECTVEGTSNPNLYWYRQAAGRGLQLLFYSVGIGQISSEVPQNLSASRPQDRQFILSSKKLLLSDSGFYLCAWSANSGNTIYFGEGSWLTVV.

Here the CDR3 reads CASSQRQGSLDGYTF. DNA of the CDR3: TGCGCCAGCAGCCAAAGACAGGGGTCTCTGGATGGCTACACCTTC. This chain connects TRBV4-3 to TRBJ1-2; TRBD1 aligns across 8 bases. This CDR3 comprises 15 residues. Trimming cost V 2 bases and J 6 bases; bases outside gene matches: 8. Germline V gene sequence: CDR1 LGHNA, CDR2 YSLEER.